The clone carrying this T cell receptor beta chain appeared once. Its specificity is not known. These data are taken from a study of radiation and T cells in renal cell carcinoma. Data came from immunoSEQ multiplex PCR; TCRdb stores just in-frame clones and leaves some out. The sample holds roughly 20,000 clones, 50% to 65% seen once. Findings and caveats of the study: Irradiated tumors had higher TCR clonality than control tumors.

Germline CDR1 SNHLY, CDR2 FYNNEI. CDR3 length: 11 residues. Trimming cost V 2 bases and J 6 bases, with 2 bases left between them. Treatment reported: 15 Gy SBRT to primary tumor, nephrectomy 4 weeks later. The sequenced sample was tumor tissue, obtained from a patient whose treatment included radiotherapy and nephrectomy. This TCR was recovered from a woman in her 70s with renal cell carcinoma. This chain connects TRBV2 to TRBJ2-1; D unresolved. The CDR3 sequence: CASSEPNEQFF. The CDR3 DNA sequence: TGTGCCAGCAGTGAACCCAATGAGCAGTTCTTC.